The source of this T cell receptor (beta chain) is a study of OX40 agonist ivuxolimab in advanced cancers. Looking at the study overall: Dose-escalation cases comprised hepatocellular carcinoma, melanoma, renal cell or head and neck cancer. Participants, roughly 81% male, averaged approximately 65 years of age, ranging from about 23 to 85.

Study-level points and caveats: On average, CD8+ T cells showed a greater number of expanded clones than CD4+.

About this clone itself: The target antigen is unknown.

Exclusion of a patient followed from autoimmune disease history or systemic immunosuppression. V was shortened by 2 bases and J by 6 bases, with 9 bases between the two germline ends. CDR3 length: 12 amino acids. The germline CDR1 and CDR2 sequences are SGHNT and YYREEE (reference sequence). Some clones are missing from TCRdb's copy, which holds only in-frame ones; the method was immunoSEQ multiplex PCR. The sample consists of tens of thousands of clones, 85% to 90% of them appearing once. This sequence was found in an adult with an advanced solid tumor such as melanoma, head and neck, liver or kidney cancer. The specimen comprised CD4+ or CD8+ T cells sorted from blood, sampled in a trial of the OX40 agonist ivuxolimab. The gene calls are TRBV5-4 and TRBJ2-7; weak D call: TRBD2 (6 bases). The CDR3 DNA sequence: TGTGCCAGCAGCTTCGGAGGGAGCGAGCAGTACTTC. Its protein is CASSFGGSEQYF.